The 30 T cell receptor beta chains presented below share a single source sample, sequenced in a study of control samples from healthy donors and cancer patients (TCRdb year 2020). Library preparation used the immunoSEQ multiplex PCR assay. Entries here come from immuneACCESS through TCRdb and include only in-frame sequences with V and J called. Some clones fail to appear in such tables; in the studies checked, an unresolved V gene covers under half of the shortfall, and the cause of the remainder is unknown. In all, the sample holds about 170,000 clones, and almost 90% of those were seen once. Clones ranked in the top ten supply roughly 5% of the sample. The sample taken for sequencing was blood. Receptor source: a woman younger than 45 in good health.

The chain uses TRBV6-5 and TRBJ1-1; no clear D gene. CDR1 and CDR2 from the germline V gene are MNHEY and SVGAGI. V was trimmed by 5 bases and J by 6 bases, leaving 16 bases between them. This CDR3 is 14 amino acids long. The CDR3 DNA reads TGTGCCAGCAGTACCCTGGGAGGTCTCGCTGAAGCTTTCTTT. This codes for CASSTLGGLAEAFF.

The chain couples TRBV10-3 to TRBJ1-2; tentative D call: TRBD1 (5 bases). Trimming cost V 3 bases and J 5 bases, with 10 bases left between them. The CDR3 consists of 13 residues. CDR1 and CDR2 (germline): ENHRY, SYGVKD. In nucleotides, the CDR3 is TGTGCCATCAGTGACCAGGGAGAATATGGCTACACCTTC. Encoded protein: CAISDQGEYGYTF.

This chain uses TRBV5-1 with TRBJ2-7; weak D call: TRBD1 (5 bases). The length of the CDR3 is 13 residues. CDR1 is SGHRS and CDR2 is YFSETQ in the germline V gene. V was pared by 8 bases and J by 3 bases, with 15 bases between. CDR3 amino acids: CASAFYQGYEQYF. DNA for the CDR3: TGCGCCAGTGCCTTCTATCAGGGCTACGAGCAGTACTTC.

CDR3 amino acids: CSVSRGGGNTIYF. The CDR3 bases are TGCAGCGTTAGTAGAGGGGGCGGAAACACCATATATTTT. The chain couples TRBV29-1 to TRBJ1-3; 7 nucleotides agree with TRBD1. The V segment lost 5 bases and the J segment 4 bases; nucleotides outside the gene matches: 5. CDR1 and CDR2 (germline): SQVTM, ANQGSEA. The CDR3 has 13 residues.

CDR3 residues: CATRGDGGTEAFF. The CDR3 DNA is TGTGCCACCAGGGGGGACGGTGGCACTGAAGCTTTCTTT. The rearrangement links TRBV24-1 to TRBJ1-1; D perhaps matches TRBD1 (5 bases). CDR3 length equals 13 residues. CDR1 and CDR2 (germline): KGHDR, SFDVKD. Trimming left V 7 bases short and J 4 bases short, with 12 bases between.

V and J are TRBV2 and TRBJ2-6, with 7 nucleotides matching TRBD1. The CDR3 has 19 amino acids. After removal of 1 base from V and 2 bases from J, the junction contained 11 bases not matched to a gene. Germline lookup yields CDR1 SNHLY and CDR2 FYNNEI. The CDR3 nucleotides are TGTGCCAGCAGTGAAGGTGTTACAGGGGATTTGGCTGGGGCCAACGTCCTGACTTTC. This sequence encodes CASSEGVTGDLAGANVLTF.

Ten or more counts support this clone. The chain carries TRBV30 and TRBJ1-5; D is undetermined. The CDR3 covers 14 residues. Germline values: CDR1 GTSNPN, CDR2 SVGIG (reference sequence). V lost 2 bases and J lost 4, with 12 bases in between. In DNA form, the CDR3 reads TGTGCCTGGAGTCCCCCTGGCAGAAATCAGCCCCAGCATTTT. Its protein is CAWSPPGRNQPQHF.

CDR3 nucleotide sequence: TGCGCCAGCAGCTTTGTATCGGGAGGTAATCAGCCCCAGCATTTT. Residues: CASSFVSGGNQPQHF. The J gene is TRBJ1-5, the V gene TRBV5-1; no firm D call. CDR1 and CDR2 (germline): SGHRS, YFSETQ. Trimming cost V 2 bases and J 4 bases, with 13 bases left between them. This CDR3 contains 15 residues.

The chain combines TRBV5-1 with TRBJ2-5; tentatively, D is TRBD1 (6 bases). The ends were cut back, 3 bases at V and 1 base at J, with 13 bases in the middle. CDR3 size: 15 residues. Germline CDR1 reads SGHRS; CDR2 reads YFSETQ. The DNA for the CDR3 is TGCGCCAGCAGCTCATCCGGGACACGCCAAGAGACCCAGTACTTC. Protein sequence: CASSSSGTRQETQYF.

The V and J genes are TRBV9 and TRBJ2-6; D ambiguous. In germline, CDR1 is SGDLS, CDR2 YYNGEE. V shed 3 bases and J shed 0 bases, with 16 bases lying between them. The CDR3 has 18 amino acids. CDR3 nucleotide sequence: TGTGCCAGCAGCGGCTGGACGGAAGTCCGCTCTGGGGCCAACGTCCTGACTTTC. Its translation: CASSGWTEVRSGANVLTF.

The chain joins TRBV3-1 (or the pseudogene TRBV3-2) to TRBJ2-7; TRBD2 matches 8 bases. Germline assignment: CDR1 LGHDT and CDR2 YNNKEL (reference sequence). The CDR3 totals 15 residues. The ends lost 8 bases at V and 0 bases at J; junction bases unmatched: 9. CDR3 nucleotides: TGTGCCAGCGCAGCATCGGGGGGGTTCTCCTACGAGCAGTACTTC. Its translation: CASAASGGFSYEQYF.

The sample holds a few counts of this clone. The gene calls are TRBV4-1 and TRBJ2-7, with 12 bases matching TRBD2. Per the germline V gene, CDR1 is MGHRA and CDR2 is YSYEKL. This CDR3 has 17 residues. V was clipped by 1 base and J by 4 bases; unmatched bases: 8. CDR3 region: CASSQGMSGLAGYEQYF. CDR3 bases: TGCGCCAGCAGCCAAGGAATGTCAGGACTAGCGGGGTACGAGCAGTACTTC.

This chain's CDR3 is CASSQGQGTNQPQHF. CDR3 in DNA: TGTGCCAGCAGCCAAGGACAGGGGACTAATCAGCCCCAGCATTTT. The chain uses TRBV3-1 (or the pseudogene TRBV3-2) and TRBJ1-5; 8 bases align to TRBD1. Trimming took 1 base from V and 4 from J; bases not matched to a gene: 3. The CDR3 is 15 residues long. Germline CDR1 is LGHDT and CDR2 is YNNKEL (reference sequence).

This clone was recorded once. The chain has TRBV19 and TRBJ1-2, with TRBD1 as a possible D gene (5 bases). The V gene lost 7 bases and the J gene lost 1 base, with 16 bases spanning the gap. This CDR3 region has 15 residues. CDR1 is LNHDA, CDR2 SQIVND, per germline (reference sequence). The DNA of the CDR3 is TGTGCCAGTACCCCCCGCAGGGTTGGTAACTATGGCTACACCTTC. This sequence encodes CASTPRRVGNYGYTF.

V is TRBV12-3 or TRBV12-4 and J is TRBJ1-5; D is unresolved. The germline V and J ends were trimmed by 6 bases and 7 bases, with 13 bases remaining between them. The CDR3 loop spans 13 amino acids. The CDR3 DNA sequence: TGTGCCAGCAGCGCAATGAGGTTGCAGCCCCAGCATTTT. Translated: CASSAMRLQPQHF.

This chain connects TRBV4-2 to TRBJ1-6, with D possibly being TRBD1 (6 bases). The V gene lost 4 bases and the J gene lost 8 bases, with 12 bases spanning the gap. Germline CDR1 is LGHNA and CDR2 is YNFKEQ. The CDR3 totals 14 residues. CDR3 bases: TGTGCCAGCAGCCGCGACAGGAACGATTCACCCCTCCACTTT. Protein: CASSRDRNDSPLHF.

This clone was observed a few times. Distinct nucleotide sequences in the sample also encode this CDR3. The chain recombines TRBV7-6 with TRBJ1-4, with 9 bases matching TRBD1. Trimming cost V 5 bases and J 7 bases; bases outside gene matches: 5. Germline V gives CDR1 SGHVS, CDR2 FNYEAQ. The CDR3 runs 14 residues. CDR3: CASSQGQGGEKLFF. The CDR3 DNA follows: TGTGCCAGCAGCCAGGGACAGGGCGGTGAAAAACTGTTTTTT.

The chain is built from TRBV19 and TRBJ1-4; D is ambiguous. The CDR3 consists of 15 residues. V lost 3 bases to trimming and J lost 5 bases, with 13 bases between them. Germline CDR1 LNHDA, CDR2 SQIVND (reference sequence). The CDR3 sequence is CASSIPSGSNEKLFF. In nucleotides, the CDR3 is TGTGCCAGTAGTATTCCCTCCGGATCGAATGAAAAACTGTTTTTT. Variable domain in full (rest from reference TRBV19 and TRBJ1-4): DGGITQSPKYLFRKEGQNVTLSCEQNLNHDAMYWYRQDPGQGLRLIYYSQIVNDFQKGDIAEGYSVSREKKESFPLTVTSAQKNPTAFYLCASSIPSGSNEKLFFGSGTQLSVL.

This clone was detected once. The V and J genes are TRBV5-1 and TRBJ1-1; D is unclear. The CDR3 loop spans 13 amino acids. Looked up from germline, CDR1 is SGHRS and CDR2 is YFSETQ. V was trimmed by 0 bases and J by 5 bases, leaving 8 bases between them. The CDR3 region is CASSLGVGTEAFF. The CDR3 DNA reads TGCGCCAGCAGCTTGGGTGTCGGAACTGAAGCTTTCTTT.

In nucleotides, the CDR3 is TGCGCCAGCAGCTTGGATCACAACCAGTACAATGAGCAGTTCTTC. Its protein is CASSLDHNQYNEQFF. This chain joins TRBV5-1 and TRBJ2-1; D not resolved. With 0 bases removed from V and 4 bases from J, the gap between germline ends came to 11 bases. CDR3 size: 15 residues. Germline CDR1 is SGHRS and CDR2 is YFSETQ.

V and J are TRBV20-1 and TRBJ2-7; 11 nucleotides align to TRBD2. The V gene end was trimmed by 3 bases and the J gene end by 8 bases; junction bases not matched to a gene: 6. CDR3 length: 13 residues. Germline lookup yields CDR1 DFQATT and CDR2 SNEGSKA (reference sequence). The CDR3, as DNA: TGCAGTGCTAGTTCACTAGCGGGGGTTCAGCAGTACGTC. It specifies CSASSLAGVQQYV.

Of note for this clone: Within the sample, other DNA sequences also encode this same CDR3. CDR3 nucleotide sequence: TGTGCCAGCAGTCCCCACTACGAGCAGTACTTC. Residues: CASSPHYEQYF. The V call is TRBV28, the J call TRBJ2-7; unclear D gene. Germline V gene sequence: CDR1 MDHEN, CDR2 SYDVKM. The CDR3 totals 11 residues. V lost 5 bases and J lost 3, with 5 bases in between.

V and J are TRBV11-1 and TRBJ2-7, with no clear D. CDR3 length: 11 amino acids. Trimming pared 1 base from V and 4 bases from J, leaving 2 bases between. In germline, CDR1 is SGHAT, CDR2 FQDESV (reference sequence). This CDR3 is CASSLVYEQYF. The CDR3 nucleotides read TGTGCCAGCAGCTTAGTTTACGAGCAGTACTTC. Together with reference TRBV11-1 and TRBJ2-7, the CDR3 gives the full variable domain: EAEVAQSPRYKITEKSQAVAFWCDPISGHATLYWYRQILGQGPELLVQFQDESVVDDSQLPKDRFSAERLKGVDSTLKIQPAELGDSAMYLCASSLVYEQYFGPGTRLTVT.

In its sample, this clone was seen once. This chain joins TRBV6-1 and TRBJ2-1, with 12 nucleotides matching TRBD2. Germline-derived CDR1 and CDR2 are MNHNS and SASEGT. The junction had 8 bases not matched to a gene; V was cut back by 3 bases and J by 8 bases. The CDR3 length is 16 residues. The CDR3 loop reads CASSDTGLAGGDEQFF. The CDR3 region has the DNA TGTGCCAGCAGTGATACAGGGCTAGCGGGAGGGGATGAGCAGTTCTTC.

This rearrangement joins TRBV6-1 to TRBJ2-1; D unclear. Germline V gene sequence: CDR1 MNHNS, CDR2 SASEGT. Trimming took 2 bases from V and 3 from J, leaving 14 bases between them. The CDR3 runs 16 residues. CDR3 loop: CASSELRSNYYNEQFF. Here the CDR3 DNA reads TGTGCCAGCAGTGAATTGCGGAGCAACTACTACAATGAGCAGTTCTTC.

V gene TRBV6-6 combines with J gene TRBJ2-7; no firm D call. Trimming shortened V by 2 bases and J by 4 bases, and 9 bases separated the two germline ends. The CDR3 spans 13 residues. Germline CDR1 MNHNY, CDR2 SVGAGI (reference sequence). The CDR3 nucleotides read TGTGCCAGCAGTTACCACCCAAATTACGAGCAGTACGTC. It specifies CASSYHPNYEQYV.

In this sample, this clone turned up once. V usage is TRBV19 and J usage is TRBJ2-5, with TRBD2 matching over 9 bases. This CDR3 comprises 19 residues. V lost 2 bases and J lost 3; bases outside the gene matches: 16. Germline values: CDR1 LNHDA, CDR2 SQIVND (reference sequence). Written as DNA, the CDR3 is TGTGCCAGTAGTATAACCCTCGCTAGCGGGATATTGTATAAAGAGACCCAGTACTTC. Translation: CASSITLASGILYKETQYF.

About this clone itself: Other nucleotide sequences from this sample produce the same CDR3. The rearrangement links TRBV19 to TRBJ2-1; D possibly matches TRBD1 or TRBD2 (5 bases each). V dropped 5 bases and J dropped 7 bases, with 6 bases sitting between them. The V gene's germline CDR1 is LNHDA and CDR2 SQIVND (reference sequence). The CDR3 has 11 residues. CDR3 region: CASSWGNEQFF. Here the CDR3 DNA reads TGTGCCAGTAGTTGGGGGAATGAGCAGTTCTTC.

J is TRBJ2-3 and V is TRBV5-1, with 7 positions matching TRBD2. This CDR3 comprises 14 residues. With V trimmed by 3 bases and J by 1 base, 2 bases remained unmatched. Per germline, CDR1 SGHRS and CDR2 YFSETQ. This chain's CDR3 is CASSSSGRTDTQYF. For the CDR3, the DNA is TGCGCCAGCAGCTCTAGCGGACGCACAGATACGCAGTATTTT.

The gene calls are TRBV6-5 and TRBJ1-1; 7 bases match TRBD1. The CDR3 sequence is 13 residues long. The germline V gene has CDR1 MNHEY and CDR2 SVGAGI. V shed 8 bases and J 1 base; nucleotides not matched to a gene: 4. In DNA form, the CDR3 reads TGTGCCAGCGAAAGGGGGCAGAACACTGAAGCTTTCTTT. Translated: CASERGQNTEAFF.